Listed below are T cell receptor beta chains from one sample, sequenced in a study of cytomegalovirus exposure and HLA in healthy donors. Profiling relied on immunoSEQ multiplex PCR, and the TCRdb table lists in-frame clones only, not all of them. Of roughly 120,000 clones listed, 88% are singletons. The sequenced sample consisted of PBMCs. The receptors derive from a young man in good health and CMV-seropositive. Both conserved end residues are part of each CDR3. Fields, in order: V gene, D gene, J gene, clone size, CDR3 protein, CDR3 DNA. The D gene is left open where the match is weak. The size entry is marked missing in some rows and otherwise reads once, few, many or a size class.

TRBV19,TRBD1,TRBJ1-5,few,CASSSPQGGAPFNQPQHF,TGTGCCAGTAGTTCCCCACAGGGGGGGGCCCCTTTCAATCAGCCCCAGCATTTT
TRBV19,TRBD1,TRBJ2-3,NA,CASGWTGEADTQYF,TGTGCCAGTGGGTGGACAGGGGAAGCAGATACGCAGTATTTT
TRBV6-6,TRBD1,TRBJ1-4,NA,CASSGLDRAGEKLFF,TGTGCCAGCAGTGGACTTGACAGGGCTGGGGAAAAACTGTTTTTT
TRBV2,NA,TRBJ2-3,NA,CARGTSTDTQYF,TGTGCCAGGGGGACTAGCACAGATACGCAGTATTTT
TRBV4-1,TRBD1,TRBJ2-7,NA,CASSQEQDRGAYEQYF,TGCGCCAGCAGCCAAGAGCAGGACAGGGGAGCCTACGAGCAGTACTTC
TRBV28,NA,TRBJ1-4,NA,CASSLVPTPGDPEKLFF,TGTGCCAGCAGTTTGGTCCCCACTCCAGGGGATCCTGAAAAACTGTTTTTT
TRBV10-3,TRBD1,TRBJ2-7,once,CAAHPGTALIYEQYF,TGTGCCGCCCATCCCGGGACAGCATTAATCTACGAGCAGTACTTC
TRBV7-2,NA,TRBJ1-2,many,CASSEYSSGALGYTF,TGTGCCAGCAGTGAATATTCCTCAGGGGCACTTGGCTACACCTTC
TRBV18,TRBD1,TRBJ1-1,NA,CASSPSDRGLLGTEAFF,TGTGCCAGCTCACCTTCGGACAGGGGGCTTCTCGGCACTGAAGCTTTCTTT
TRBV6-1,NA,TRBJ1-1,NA,CASSEVGRRWAFF,TGTGCCAGCAGTGAAGTCGGTCGGAGATGGGCTTTCTTT
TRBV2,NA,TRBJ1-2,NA,CASSETTDYGYTF,TGTGCCAGCAGTGAAACGACAGACTATGGCTACACCTTC
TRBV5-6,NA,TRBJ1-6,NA,CASSLAPSSYNSPLHF,TGTGCCAGCAGCTTGGCCCCGAGCTCCTATAATTCACCCCTCCACTTT
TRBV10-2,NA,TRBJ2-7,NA,CASRDSSYEQYF,TGCGCCAGCAGGGACAGCTCCTACGAGCAGTACTTC
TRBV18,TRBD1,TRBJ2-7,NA,CASSRPNRGLGSYEQYF,TGTGCCAGCTCCCGGCCTAACAGGGGGCTTGGGTCCTACGAGCAGTACTTC
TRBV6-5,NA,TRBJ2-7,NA,CASRPGGAIYEQYF,TGTGCCAGCAGACCCGGAGGGGCAATTTACGAGCAGTACTTC
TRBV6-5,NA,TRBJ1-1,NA,CASSLQSWNTEAFF,TGTGCCAGCAGTCTACAGAGCTGGAACACTGAAGCTTTCTTT
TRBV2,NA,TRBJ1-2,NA,CATAPPGRISLPVTF,TGTGCCACAGCTCCCCCAGGGAGGATATCTCTACCCGTCACCTTC
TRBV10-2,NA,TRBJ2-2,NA,CASRPGLSLADTGELFF,TGCGCCAGCCGGCCGGGTCTCTCCCTCGCGGACACCGGGGAGCTGTTTTTT
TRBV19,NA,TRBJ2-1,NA,CASSTPAQGYNEQFF,TGTGCCAGTAGTACCCCAGCACAGGGATACAATGAGCAGTTCTTC
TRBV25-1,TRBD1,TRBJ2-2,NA,CASSPKGAAKLFF,TGTGCCAGCAGCCCCAAGGGGGCTGCGAAGCTGTTTTTT
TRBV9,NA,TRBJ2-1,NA,CASSVKVAPSSYNEQFF,TGTGCCAGCAGCGTGAAGGTAGCCCCGAGCTCCTACAATGAGCAGTTCTTC
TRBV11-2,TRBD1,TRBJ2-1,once,CASSAGTGYNEQFF,TGTGCCAGCAGCGCCGGGACAGGGTACAATGAGCAGTTCTTC